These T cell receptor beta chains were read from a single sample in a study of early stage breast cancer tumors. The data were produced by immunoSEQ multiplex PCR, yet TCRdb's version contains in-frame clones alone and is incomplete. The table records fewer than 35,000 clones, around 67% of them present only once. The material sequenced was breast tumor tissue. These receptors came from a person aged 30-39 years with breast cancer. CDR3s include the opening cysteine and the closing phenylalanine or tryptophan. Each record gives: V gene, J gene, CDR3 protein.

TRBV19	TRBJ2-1	CASSPRGGASYNEQFF
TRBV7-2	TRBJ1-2	CASSGQGRNGYTF
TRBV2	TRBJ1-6	CASTLAGGSPLHF
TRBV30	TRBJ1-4	CASGQVDEKLFF
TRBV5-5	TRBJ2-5	CASSLAAASTSSEEETQYF
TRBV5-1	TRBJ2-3	CASSPDRELDAQYF
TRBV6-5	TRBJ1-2	CASSYGGESGYTF
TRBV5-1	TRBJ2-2	CASSSGGRMNSVGLFF
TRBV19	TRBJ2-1	CASSITAGGSANEQFF
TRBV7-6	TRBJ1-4	CASSRGDNEKLFF
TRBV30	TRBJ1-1	CAWSWQVNTEAFF
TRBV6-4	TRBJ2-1	CASSDSPGVDEQFF
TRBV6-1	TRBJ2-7	CASSEAAAGSSYEQYF
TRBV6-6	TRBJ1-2	CASSYGRGTSYGYTF
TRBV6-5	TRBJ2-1	CASSPTSYNEQFF
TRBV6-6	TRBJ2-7	CASSIGTTNYEQYF
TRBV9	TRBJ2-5	CASSVDRGYQETQYF
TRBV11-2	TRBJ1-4	CASSALGTVNEKLFF
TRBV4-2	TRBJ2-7	CASSQGGALAEQYF
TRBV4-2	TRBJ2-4	CASSQDRSNPNIQYF
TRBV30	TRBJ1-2	CAWSAPTGGGYGYTF
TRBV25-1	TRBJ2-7	CASTNGGREGSYEQYF
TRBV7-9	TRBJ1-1	CASSLRASVEEAFF
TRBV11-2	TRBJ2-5	CASSPSVYQETQYF
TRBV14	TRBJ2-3	CASSQTGTDTQYF
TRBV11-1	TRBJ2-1	CASSRIRLAGVVNEQFF
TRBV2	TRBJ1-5	CASSEALTGGSQHF
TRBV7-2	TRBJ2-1	CASSTGTGYNEQFF
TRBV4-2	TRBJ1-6	CASSGRDRGYSPLHF
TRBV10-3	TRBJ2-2	CAISPRRERGYTGELFF
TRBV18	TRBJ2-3	CASSPRTGSTDTQYF
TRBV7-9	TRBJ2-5	CASSFSSGDRGTQYF
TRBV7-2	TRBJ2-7	CASSITGNPYEQYF
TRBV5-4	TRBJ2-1	CASSVLAGGPGFF
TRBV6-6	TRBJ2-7	CASRSWRSYEQYF
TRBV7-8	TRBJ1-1	CASSSFQTEAFF
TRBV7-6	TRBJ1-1	CASSADWTNTEAFF